A selection of T cell receptor beta chains follows, all from one sample in a study of blood T cell repertoires in COVID-19. Sequencing was performed with immunoSEQ multiplex PCR; in TCRdb, only in-frame clones are kept and a portion is missing. The sample has over 250,000 clones; approximately 83% are singletons. The specimen was peripheral blood. These TCRs come from a woman between 65 and 79 years old with acute or convalescent COVID-19. Each CDR3 is given with its conserved first and last residue. A D gene is named only where the DNA matches it firmly. Expanded clones are given a class, and other clones once, few, many or no size at all.

- | - | TRBJ2-3 | TRBV5-1 | CASSLIPSGNTDTQYF | TGCGCCAGCAGCTTGATCCCCAGCGGAAACACAGATACGCAGTATTTT
- | - | TRBJ1-3 | TRBV6-1 | CASSEGLTAGNTIYF | TGTGCCAGCAGTGAGGGACTTACCGCTGGAAACACCATATATTTT
- | - | TRBJ2-2 | TRBV5-1 | CASSSAYQGWGTGELFF | TGCGCCAGCAGCTCGGCCTATCAGGGGTGGGGCACCGGGGAGCTGTTTTTT
TRBD1 | - | TRBJ2-3 | TRBV29-1 | CSARDRVPDTQYF | TGCAGCGCCCGGGACAGGGTCCCAGATACGCAGTATTTT
- | - | TRBJ2-5 | TRBV5-1 | CASSLLSPSGETQYF | TGCGCCAGCAGCTTGTTATCCCCGTCCGGGGAGACCCAGTACTTC
- | - | TRBJ2-7 | TRBV18 | CASSLGVSYGSSYEQYF | TGTGCCAGCTCACTCGGGGTTTCCTATGGTAGCTCCTACGAGCAGTACTTC
- | - | TRBJ2-2 | TRBV6-5 | CASTQAGGELFF | TGTGCCAGCACCCAAGCAGGCGGGGAGCTGTTTTTT
TRBD2 | - | TRBJ2-1 | TRBV9 | CASSGGTGTTSGGASSYNEQFF | TGTGCCAGCAGCGGCGGGACAGGGACGACTAGCGGGGGCGCGAGCTCCTACAATGAGCAGTTCTTC
- | - | TRBJ1-4 | TRBV7-2 | CASSLVGAASEKLFF | TGTGCCAGCAGCTTAGTAGGTGCGGCGTCCGAAAAACTGTTTTTT
TRBD1 | - | TRBJ1-1 | TRBV2 | CASRGQGREAFF | TGTGCCAGCAGAGGACAGGGGAGAGAAGCTTTCTTT
- | - | TRBJ2-7 | TRBV7-2 | CASSNRGGLEQYF | TGTGCCAGCAGCAACCGAGGGGGATTGGAGCAGTACTTC
TRBD1 | - | TRBJ1-3 | TRBV6-5 | CASLLHRDSPSTIYF | TGTGCCAGCCTCCTGCACCGGGACAGCCCGTCCACCATATATTTT
TRBD2 | - | TRBJ2-5 | TRBV3-1/TRBV3-2 | CASSQGSGNQETQYF | TGTGCCAGCAGCCAAGGTAGCGGGAATCAAGAGACCCAGTACTTC
- | - | TRBJ2-5 | TRBV12-3/TRBV12-4 | CASSWTEKETQYF | TGTGCCAGCAGTTGGACAGAAAAAGAGACCCAGTACTTC
TRBD1 | once | TRBJ1-5 | TRBV7-8 | CASSLTGEQPQHF | TGTGCCAGCAGCTTGACAGGGGAGCAGCCCCAGCATTTT
TRBD1 | - | TRBJ1-2 | TRBV2 | CASSGDSIYGYTF | TGTGCCAGCAGTGGGGACAGCATCTATGGCTACACCTTC
- | once | TRBJ2-1 | TRBV5-4 | CASSLRSGPTSYNEQFF | TGTGCCAGCAGCTTGCGGAGCGGGCCCACCTCCTACAATGAGCAGTTCTTC
- | - | TRBJ2-7 | TRBV18 | CASSPQGAYEQYF | TGTGCCAGCTCACCACAGGGGGCCTACGAGCAGTACTTC
- | - | TRBJ1-4 | TRBV5-1 | CASSSAGGQGEKLFF | TGCGCCAGCAGCTCCGCGGGGGGGCAGGGTGAAAAACTGTTTTTT
TRBD1 | - | TRBJ1-1 | TRBV6-5 | CASIFYQGDTEAFF | TGTGCCAGCATCTTTTACCAGGGGGACACTGAAGCTTTCTTT
- | - | TRBJ2-1 | TRBV12-3/TRBV12-4 | CASSGSGFYEQFF | TGTGCCAGCAGTGGGTCAGGGTTCTATGAGCAGTTCTTC
TRBD1 | - | TRBJ2-1 | TRBV5-1 | CASSSGTGDEQFF | TGCGCCAGCAGCTCCGGGACAGGTGATGAGCAGTTCTTC
- | - | TRBJ1-3 | TRBV19 | CASSTQGTTGNTIYF | TGTGCCAGTAGTACGCAAGGGACAACAGGAAACACCATATATTTT
- | few | TRBJ1-1 | TRBV6-5 | CASSYVQGLAFF | TGTGCCAGCAGTTACGTGCAGGGACTGGCTTTCTTT
- | once | TRBJ1-1 | TRBV5-6 | CASSRTLGLAEAFF | TGTGCCAGCAGCCGTACGTTGGGGCTGGCAGAAGCTTTCTTT
- | - | TRBJ2-4 | TRBV7-8 | CASSLSRNIQYF | TGTGCCAGCAGCTTATCCAGAAACATTCAGTACTTC